This T cell receptor beta chain was recovered during a study of blood T cell repertoires in COVID-19. Study-wide context: There were acute and convalescent COVID-19 samples, and they came from the United States, Italy and Spain. Sources were T cells, B-cell-depleted T cells, or PBMCs; the material itself was cDNA or gDNA.

Per the original data handling: Amplification of reference gene primers was used by the study to estimate nucleated cell counts. The assay was immunoSEQ multiplex PCR, and TCRdb's table has in-frame clones only and misses some. The V and J calls and clone size come from that table; D and trimming were worked out from the DNA. Here the sample spans around 130,000 clones, about four fifths being singletons. Sequencing was carried out using peripheral blood. The receptor's source is a man aged 55 to 70 with acute or convalescent COVID-19.

The CDR3 sequence is CSVGHPMNTEAFF. The CDR3 region has the DNA TGCAGCGTTGGACACCCCATGAACACTGAAGCTTTCTTT. The chain couples TRBV29-1 to TRBJ1-1; D is unresolved. Germline V gene lookup returns CDR1 SQVTM and CDR2 ANQGSEA. Trimming pared 4 bases from V and 0 bases from J, leaving 9 bases between. The length of the CDR3 is 13 residues.